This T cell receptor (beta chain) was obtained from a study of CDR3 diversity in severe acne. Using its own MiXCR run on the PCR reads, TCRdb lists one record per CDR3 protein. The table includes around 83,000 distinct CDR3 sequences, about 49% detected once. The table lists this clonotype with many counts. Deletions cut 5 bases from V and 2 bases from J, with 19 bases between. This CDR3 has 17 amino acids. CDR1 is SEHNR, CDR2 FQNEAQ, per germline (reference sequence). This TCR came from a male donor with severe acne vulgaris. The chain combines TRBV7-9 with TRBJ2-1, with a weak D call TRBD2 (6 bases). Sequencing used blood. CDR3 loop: CASSHPPERATYNEQFF. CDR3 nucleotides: TGTGCCAGCAGCCACCCTCCAGAGCGGGCCACCTACAATGAGCAGTTCTTC. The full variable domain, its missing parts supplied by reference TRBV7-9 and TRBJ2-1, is DTGVSQNPRHKITKRGQNVTFRCDPISEHNRLYWYRQTLGQGPEFLTYFQNEAQLEKSRLLSDRFSAERPKGSFSTLEIQRTEQGDSAMYLCASSHPPERATYNEQFFGPGTRLTVL.